The rows below give T cell receptor beta chains drawn from one sample of a study of T-cell memory formation after mild COVID-19. MiXCR, applied by TCRdb to the 5' RACE reads, yields one record per CDR3 protein. Of roughly 150,000 distinct CDR3 sequences listed, about 15% are singletons. Sequencing was performed on PBMCs or a T cell subset sorted from them (not recorded which). Every receptor here comes from an adult woman who had mild COVID-19 (a few samples of this study predate the infection). Cell type and time point are not known. CDR3s include the opening cysteine and the closing phenylalanine or tryptophan. Each record gives: CDR3 protein, CDR3 DNA, D gene, clone size, V gene, J gene. The D gene is left open where the match is weak. Size values are once, few and many counts, or a class for expanded clones, and some rows have none.

CDR3 protein: CSAHSRERVGDTQYF
CDR3 DNA: TGCAGTGCCCACTCGCGGGAGCGGGTAGGAGATACGCAGTATTTT
D gene: TRBD2
clone size: NA
V gene: TRBV20-1
J gene: TRBJ2-3

CDR3 protein: CASSLGGSLLHEQYF
CDR3 DNA: TGCGCCAGCAGCTTGGGGGGCAGCCTACTCCACGAGCAGTACTTC
D gene: NA
clone size: NA
V gene: TRBV5-1
J gene: TRBJ2-7

CDR3 protein: CATSDFPPDRGAQFF
CDR3 DNA: TGTGCCACCAGTGATTTTCCTCCGGACAGGGGGGCGCAGTTCTTC
D gene: TRBD1
clone size: NA
V gene: TRBV24-1
J gene: TRBJ2-1

CDR3 protein: CASSSTVSYEQYF
CDR3 DNA: TGCGCCAGCAGCTCAACAGTCAGCTACGAGCAGTACTTC
D gene: NA
clone size: few
V gene: TRBV4-1
J gene: TRBJ2-7

CDR3 protein: CATSDPGTSGRAAETQYF
CDR3 DNA: TGTGCCACCAGTGACCCCGGGACTAGCGGGAGGGCCGCGGAGACCCAGTACTTC
D gene: TRBD2
clone size: few
V gene: TRBV24-1
J gene: TRBJ2-5

CDR3 protein: CSARDWPSGGPYNEQFF
CDR3 DNA: TGCAGTGCTAGAGATTGGCCTAGCGGGGGGCCCTACAATGAGCAGTTCTTC
D gene: TRBD2
clone size: NA
V gene: TRBV20-1
J gene: TRBJ2-1

CDR3 protein: CSVLGQGGEQYF
CDR3 DNA: TGCAGCGTACTTGGACAGGGTGGCGAGCAGTACTTC
D gene: TRBD1
clone size: NA
V gene: TRBV29-1
J gene: TRBJ2-7

CDR3 protein: CASSPPELRGYEQFF
CDR3 DNA: TGTGCCAGCTCACCACCGGAGCTCCGAGGGTATGAGCAGTTCTTC
D gene: NA
clone size: NA
V gene: TRBV18
J gene: TRBJ2-1

CDR3 protein: CAWMTTAIGETQYF
CDR3 DNA: TGTGCCTGGATGACGACAGCGATCGGGGAGACCCAGTACTTC
D gene: NA
clone size: NA
V gene: TRBV30
J gene: TRBJ2-5

CDR3 protein: CASSFGSGGEQYF
CDR3 DNA: TGTGCCAGCAGTTTCGGGTCTGGTGGCGAGCAGTACTTC
D gene: NA
clone size: many
V gene: TRBV12-3/TRBV12-4
J gene: TRBJ2-7

CDR3 protein: CASSRSGTSTDTQYF
CDR3 DNA: TGCGCCAGCAGCCGTAGCGGGACAAGCACAGATACGCAGTATTTT
D gene: TRBD2
clone size: many
V gene: TRBV4-1
J gene: TRBJ2-3

CDR3 protein: CASSITGTEDGYTF
CDR3 DNA: TGCGCCAGCAGCATAACCGGGACGGAAGATGGCTACACCTTC
D gene: NA
clone size: NA
V gene: TRBV5-1
J gene: TRBJ1-2

CDR3 protein: CSVAEGTGAHRNQPQHF
CDR3 DNA: TGCAGCGTTGCGGAAGGGACAGGGGCTCATCGCAATCAGCCCCAGCATTTT
D gene: TRBD1
clone size: few
V gene: TRBV29-1
J gene: TRBJ1-5

CDR3 protein: CASSPRASMTSSYEQYF
CDR3 DNA: TGTGCCAGCTCACCACGAGCGTCCATGACAAGCTCCTACGAGCAGTACTTC
D gene: NA
clone size: NA
V gene: TRBV18
J gene: TRBJ2-7

CDR3 protein: CASSLKAGPTDTQYF
CDR3 DNA: TGTGCCAGCAGCTTAAAAGCGGGGCCCACAGATACGCAGTATTTT
D gene: TRBD2
clone size: NA
V gene: TRBV7-3
J gene: TRBJ2-3

CDR3 protein: CASTRGGTNTEAFF
CDR3 DNA: TGTGCCAGCACCCGGGGGGGGACGAACACTGAAGCTTTCTTT
D gene: NA
clone size: NA
V gene: TRBV12-3/TRBV12-4
J gene: TRBJ1-1

CDR3 protein: CASSLFPAAEYSSYEQYF
CDR3 DNA: TGCGCCAGCAGCTTGTTCCCTGCAGCAGAATACAGCTCCTACGAGCAGTACTTC
D gene: NA
clone size: few
V gene: TRBV5-1
J gene: TRBJ2-7

CDR3 protein: CAIRRLAGTTDTQYF
CDR3 DNA: TGTGCCATCAGGAGACTAGCGGGAACCACAGATACGCAGTATTTT
D gene: TRBD2
clone size: few
V gene: TRBV10-3
J gene: TRBJ2-3

CDR3 protein: CASSEGRHEQYF
CDR3 DNA: TGTGCCAGCAGTGAGGGGCGACACGAGCAGTACTTC
D gene: NA
clone size: NA
V gene: TRBV2
J gene: TRBJ2-7

CDR3 protein: CSVGDSSEKLFF
CDR3 DNA: TGCAGCGTTGGGGACAGTTCTGAAAAACTGTTTTTT
D gene: TRBD1
clone size: few
V gene: TRBV29-1
J gene: TRBJ1-4

CDR3 protein: CASSLKLSYEQYF
CDR3 DNA: TGTGCCAGCAGTTTAAAACTCTCCTACGAGCAGTACTTC
D gene: NA
clone size: many
V gene: TRBV27
J gene: TRBJ2-7

CDR3 protein: CSARDQEGGIINEQYF
CDR3 DNA: TGCAGTGCTAGAGATCAGGAGGGAGGGATAATAAACGAGCAGTACTTC
D gene: TRBD2
clone size: few
V gene: TRBV20-1
J gene: TRBJ2-7

CDR3 protein: CASSLQGRSMNTEAFF
CDR3 DNA: TGCGCCAGCAGCCTCCAGGGTAGGAGCATGAACACTGAAGCTTTCTTT
D gene: NA
clone size: many
V gene: TRBV5-1
J gene: TRBJ1-1

CDR3 protein: CASSLRLTRGNEQFF
CDR3 DNA: TGTGCCAGCAGCTTGAGACTAACTAGAGGAAATGAGCAGTTCTTC
D gene: NA
clone size: NA
V gene: TRBV5-6
J gene: TRBJ2-1

CDR3 protein: CASTPWDRSYEQYF
CDR3 DNA: TGTGCCAGCACCCCTTGGGACAGATCCTACGAGCAGTACTTC
D gene: TRBD1
clone size: many
V gene: TRBV2
J gene: TRBJ2-7

CDR3 protein: CASSHGSVVVNEQFF
CDR3 DNA: TGTGCCAGCAGCCACGGATCCGTGGTTGTCAATGAGCAGTTCTTC
D gene: NA
clone size: few
V gene: TRBV5-6
J gene: TRBJ2-1

CDR3 protein: CASSLRLGLAGGPGMVGFF
CDR3 DNA: TGTGCCAGCAGTTTAAGGCTGGGACTAGCGGGAGGGCCTGGGATGGTTGGGTTCTTC
D gene: TRBD2
clone size: few
V gene: TRBV12-3/TRBV12-4
J gene: TRBJ2-1

CDR3 protein: CASSYSTWESPSGNTIYF
CDR3 DNA: TGTGCCAGCAGTTACTCGACCTGGGAGTCTCCCTCTGGAAACACCATATATTTT
D gene: NA
clone size: few
V gene: TRBV6-6
J gene: TRBJ1-3

CDR3 protein: CASSQGPIDPTF
CDR3 DNA: TGTGCCAGCAGCCAAGGGCCAATCGATCCCACCTTC
D gene: NA
clone size: NA
V gene: TRBV3-1
J gene: TRBJ1-2

CDR3 protein: CASSYSRTVGNTIYF
CDR3 DNA: TGTGCCAGCAGTTACTCGCGGACCGTCGGAAACACCATATATTTT
D gene: NA
clone size: few
V gene: TRBV6-2/TRBV6-3
J gene: TRBJ1-3

CDR3 protein: CASSIRGNENTEAFF
CDR3 DNA: TGTGCCAGCAGCATCAGGGGAAACGAGAACACTGAAGCTTTCTTT
D gene: NA
clone size: many
V gene: TRBV9
J gene: TRBJ1-1

CDR3 protein: CASSAWPANYGYTF
CDR3 DNA: TGTGCCAGCAGTGCTTGGCCAGCTAACTATGGCTACACCTTC
D gene: NA
clone size: NA
V gene: TRBV27
J gene: TRBJ1-2

CDR3 protein: CASSPARGQYPIHF
CDR3 DNA: TGTGCCAGCAGCCCAGCCAGGGGTCAGTACCCCATCCACTTT
D gene: NA
clone size: NA
V gene: TRBV7-2
J gene: TRBJ1-6

CDR3 protein: CASSEGEGIGHYGYTF
CDR3 DNA: TGCGCCAGCAGTGAGGGTGAAGGAATCGGGCACTATGGCTACACCTTC
D gene: NA
clone size: few
V gene: TRBV10-2
J gene: TRBJ1-2

CDR3 protein: CASSPLGGWAEAFF
CDR3 DNA: TGTGCCAGCAGCCCCCTAGGGGGGTGGGCCGAAGCTTTCTTT
D gene: NA
clone size: few
V gene: TRBV7-9
J gene: TRBJ1-1

CDR3 protein: CASTLGFSYEQYF
CDR3 DNA: TGTGCCAGCACCCTCGGTTTCTCCTACGAGCAGTACTTC
D gene: NA
clone size: few
V gene: TRBV6-1
J gene: TRBJ2-7

CDR3 protein: CASSSTGGSFLLNTEAFF
CDR3 DNA: TGTGCCAGCAGTTCCACAGGGGGAAGTTTTTTACTGAACACTGAAGCTTTCTTT
D gene: TRBD1
clone size: NA
V gene: TRBV27
J gene: TRBJ1-1

CDR3 protein: CASSLGTAYNQPQHF
CDR3 DNA: TGTGCCAGCAGCTTAGGGACAGCCTACAATCAGCCCCAGCATTTT
D gene: NA
clone size: few
V gene: TRBV7-8
J gene: TRBJ1-5

CDR3 protein: CASSSGQNTGELFF
CDR3 DNA: TGTGCCAGCAGCTCAGGGCAGAACACCGGGGAGCTGTTTTTT
D gene: NA
clone size: NA
V gene: TRBV9
J gene: TRBJ2-2

CDR3 protein: CSCTGPNEKLFF
CDR3 DNA: TGCAGTTGTACGGGGCCTAATGAAAAACTGTTTTTT
D gene: NA
clone size: NA
V gene: TRBV20-1
J gene: TRBJ1-4

CDR3 protein: CATSRDGLYGYTF
CDR3 DNA: TGTGCCACCTCGCGGGATGGGCTCTATGGCTACACCTTC
D gene: NA
clone size: NA
V gene: TRBV24-1
J gene: TRBJ1-2

CDR3 protein: CASSSLAGNQPQHF
CDR3 DNA: TGCGCCAGCAGCTCCCTGGCGGGGAATCAGCCCCAGCATTTT
D gene: NA
clone size: NA
V gene: TRBV4-1
J gene: TRBJ1-5